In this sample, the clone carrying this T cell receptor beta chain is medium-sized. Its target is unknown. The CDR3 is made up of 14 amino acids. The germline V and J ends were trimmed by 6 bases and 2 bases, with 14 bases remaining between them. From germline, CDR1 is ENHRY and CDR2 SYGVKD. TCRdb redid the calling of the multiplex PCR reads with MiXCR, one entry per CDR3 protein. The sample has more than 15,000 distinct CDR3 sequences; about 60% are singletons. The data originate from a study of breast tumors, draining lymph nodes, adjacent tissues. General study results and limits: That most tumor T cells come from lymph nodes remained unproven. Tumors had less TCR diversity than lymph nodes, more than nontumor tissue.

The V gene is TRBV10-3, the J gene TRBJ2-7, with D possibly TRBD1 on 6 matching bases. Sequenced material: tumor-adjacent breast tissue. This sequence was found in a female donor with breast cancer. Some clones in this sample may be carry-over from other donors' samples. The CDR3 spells CAISPGQLTYEQYF. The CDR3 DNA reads TGTGCCATCAGCCCGGGACAATTGACCTACGAGCAGTACTTC.